A selection of T cell receptor beta chains follows, all from one sample in a study of immune evolution from preneoplasia to lung adenocarcinoma. Using immunoSEQ multiplex PCR, the repertoire was profiled, and TCRdb retains in-frame clones only, with some absent. Among 8,800 or so clones listed, around 80% were seen once. Specimen: FFPE lung adenocarcinoma in situ tissue. The receptors shown here come from a person aged 55-80 years with lung adenocarcinoma. Both conserved end residues are part of each CDR3. D genes are given only for firm matches. Clone size is shown for a subset of rows, as once, few, many or a class of expanded clone.

clone_size	v_call	d_call	j_call	cdr3_nt	cdr3_aa
few	TRBV4-1	TRBD1	TRBJ1-1	TGCGCCAGCAGCCACCCGGACGGACAGGAGGAAGCTTTCTTT	CASSHPDGQEEAFF
NA	TRBV15	NA	TRBJ2-3	TGTGCCACCAGCAGATCGACAGATACGCAGTATTTT	CATSRSTDTQYF
few	TRBV2	NA	TRBJ1-3	TGTGCCAGCAGAGGACTACGTATACCTCAAAACACCATATATTTT	CASRGLRIPQNTIYF
NA	TRBV7-9	NA	TRBJ2-7	TGTGCCAGCAGCTTAGGACTGGGGGCGCTTACCACCTACGAGCAGTACTTC	CASSLGLGALTTYEQYF
NA	TRBV6-6	NA	TRBJ2-7	TGTGCCAGCAGTCCCCTCCCCCGGGTCTACGAGCAGTACTTC	CASSPLPRVYEQYF
large	TRBV27	TRBD1	TRBJ2-1	TGTGCCAGCAGTTTAAATTATGGGGGACAGGCCTACAATGAGCAGTTCTTC	CASSLNYGGQAYNEQFF
once	TRBV5-1	TRBD1	TRBJ1-2	TGCGCCAGCAGCCCCCTTCCCCCCACCGGGACAGGGGGCTATGGCTACACCTTC	CASSPLPPTGTGGYGYTF
NA	TRBV7-2	TRBD2	TRBJ2-5	TGTGCCAGCAGCTTAGCGGGGGGGCAAGAGACCCAGTACTTC	CASSLAGGQETQYF
once	TRBV25-1	NA	TRBJ1-4	TGTGCCAGCAGGTCTGATAGGGAAGGTTCCGCAACTAATGAAAAACTGTTTTTT	CASRSDREGSATNEKLFF
NA	TRBV7-2	NA	TRBJ1-6	TGTGCCAGCAGTCCTGGTCCGGGGACCCCCGGCCTCCACTTT	CASSPGPGTPGLHF
NA	TRBV29-1	TRBD1	TRBJ1-2	TGCAGCGTTGCACAGGGGGCTTATGGTTACACCTTC	CSVAQGAYGYTF
NA	TRBV6-5	NA	TRBJ1-3	TGTGCCAGCAGTTATGGCGGAAACTCTGGAAACACCATATATTTT	CASSYGGNSGNTIYF
NA	TRBV2	NA	TRBJ2-1	TGTGCCAGCAGTGTCGGGGCGCTGAATGAGCAGTTCTTC	CASSVGALNEQFF
NA	TRBV11-2	NA	TRBJ2-3	TGTGCCAGCAGCTTCTCTTCAGTAGGGACAGATACGCAGTATTTT	CASSFSSVGTDTQYF
NA	TRBV18	NA	TRBJ2-1	TGTGCCAGCTCACCACCCTCGGGACATCACCTCGGGCAGTTCTTC	CASSPPSGHHLGQFF
NA	TRBV4-2	NA	TRBJ1-2	TGTGCCAGCAGTCCCCGATTGATTGACGGCTACACCTTC	CASSPRLIDGYTF
once	TRBV9	TRBD1	TRBJ2-3	TGTGCCAGCGGTAGCCGGGACAGGGCCACAGATACGCAGTATTTT	CASGSRDRATDTQYF
NA	TRBV7-3	NA	TRBJ1-1	TGTGCCAGCAGCTTCGACAGACTCACTGAAGCTTTCTTT	CASSFDRLTEAFF
once	TRBV5-1	NA	TRBJ2-7	TGCGCCAGCAGCGGGGACTTATCCTACGAGCAGTACTTC	CASSGDLSYEQYF
few	TRBV7-2	TRBD1	TRBJ2-2	TGTGCCAGCAGCTTACTTGGACAGGGGAAACCCGGGGAGCTGTTTTTT	CASSLLGQGKPGELFF
NA	TRBV9	NA	TRBJ2-7	TGTGCCAGCAGCGTAGGGGTCGGGAGCGCCTCCTACGAGCAGTACTTC	CASSVGVGSASYEQYF
NA	TRBV6-6	NA	TRBJ2-7	TGTGCCAGCAGTTCCCCCGACAGTTACGAGCAGTACTTC	CASSSPDSYEQYF
NA	TRBV5-4	NA	TRBJ2-6	TGTGCCAGCAGCGGAACCTCTGGGGCCAACGTCCTGACTTTC	CASSGTSGANVLTF
NA	TRBV4-3	NA	TRBJ1-5	TGCGCCAGCAGCCTGCTACTCGGAGCGAGTCAGCCCCAGCATTTT	CASSLLLGASQPQHF
NA	TRBV10-3	TRBD2	TRBJ2-3	TGTGCCATCAAGGCTAGCGGGGTGGAGACAGATACGCAGTATTTT	CAIKASGVETDTQYF
NA	TRBV9	NA	TRBJ2-5	TGTGCCAGCAGCGTAGAAGGATGGGGAGAGACCCAGTACTTC	CASSVEGWGETQYF
once	TRBV10-3	TRBD2	TRBJ2-5	TGTGCCATAACCCCGGGGGCCGCGGGGGGTGCCGAGACCCAGTACTTC	CAITPGAAGGAETQYF
NA	TRBV28	NA	TRBJ1-6	TGTGCCAGCAGTTGGGGAGCCTATAATTCACCCCTCCACTTT	CASSWGAYNSPLHF
medium-sized	TRBV5-4	NA	TRBJ2-7	TGTGCTTCGGGCGAGCAGTACTTC	CASGEQYF
NA	TRBV25-1	TRBD2	TRBJ2-3	TGTGCCAGCAGTTTACAAAAGGGTGGGGGGACTAACACAGATACGCAGTATTTT	CASSLQKGGGTNTDTQYF
once	TRBV28	NA	TRBJ2-3	TGTGCCAGCAGTTTACCAGGGGAGAGGAGCACAGATACGCAGTATTTT	CASSLPGERSTDTQYF
NA	TRBV5-1	TRBD1	TRBJ2-1	TGCGCCAGCAGCCCAGCCGACAGGGGGGTGGGTAATGAGCAGTTCTTC	CASSPADRGVGNEQFF
NA	TRBV28	NA	TRBJ2-5	TGTGCCAGCAGTTTATTGGGGATGGGGGAGACCCAGTACTTC	CASSLLGMGETQYF
NA	TRBV10-3	TRBD2	TRBJ2-7	TGTGCCATCAGTGAGGTAGCGGGGGATCCTTACGAGCAGTACTTC	CAISEVAGDPYEQYF
NA	TRBV18	NA	TRBJ2-3	TGTGCCAGCTCACCTGCGGGGGCCCTCACAGATACGCAGTATTTT	CASSPAGALTDTQYF
few	TRBV9	NA	TRBJ1-6	TGTGCCAGCAGCGTTTTCTGGCAGCTAAATTCACCCCTCCACTTT	CASSVFWQLNSPLHF
NA	TRBV7-7	NA	TRBJ2-1	TGTGCTAGCAGCTTAGGAGGGGCCGGGAATGAGCAGTTCTTC	CASSLGGAGNEQFF
NA	TRBV6-6	NA	TRBJ2-3	TGTGCCAGCAGTCAGCTAGGGGGAGACACAGATACGCAGTATTTT	CASSQLGGDTDTQYF
NA	TRBV5-5	NA	TRBJ1-4	TGTGCCAGCAGCTTGGGGGCAACTAATGAAAAACTGTTTTTT	CASSLGATNEKLFF
NA	TRBV7-2	NA	TRBJ2-2	TGTGCCAGCAGCTTACTTGGCGGGGCCACCGGGGAGCTGTTTTTT	CASSLLGGATGELFF
NA	TRBV10-3	NA	TRBJ1-1	TGTGCCATCAGTGAGTCCCCATTGGCGAACACTGAAGCTTTCTTT	CAISESPLANTEAFF
NA	TRBV2	NA	TRBJ1-1	TGTGCCAGCAAAGGTCCATTGAACACTGAAGCTTTCTTT	CASKGPLNTEAFF
NA	TRBV7-3	NA	TRBJ2-3	TGTGCCAGCAGCCCCGGGGGACGCACAGATACGCAGTATTTT	CASSPGGRTDTQYF
few	TRBV5-1	NA	TRBJ2-1	TGCGCCAGCAGAACGGACCGCCGCTACAATGAGCAGTTCTTC	CASRTDRRYNEQFF
few	TRBV19	TRBD1	TRBJ2-5	TGTGCCAGTAGTAACAGGGGATTAGAGACCCAGTACTTC	CASSNRGLETQYF
few	TRBV4-3	TRBD1	TRBJ1-1	TGCGCCAGCAGCCAAGGAGGGACAGCGAACACTGAAGCTTTCTTT	CASSQGGTANTEAFF
NA	TRBV5-1	NA	TRBJ1-4	TGCGCCAGCAGCTTGGGACAGGTCGGCGAAAAACTGTTTTTT	CASSLGQVGEKLFF
NA	TRBV5-4	NA	TRBJ1-1	TGTGCCAGCAGCTCGACAGTGAGCACTGAAGCTTTCTTT	CASSSTVSTEAFF
NA	TRBV6-5	NA	TRBJ2-7	TGTGCCAGCAGTTATGGCGGGGTGTACGAGCAGTACTTC	CASSYGGVYEQYF
NA	TRBV2	NA	TRBJ1-4	TGTGCCAGCAGTGAGCGACAGCTTGAAAAACTGTTTTTT	CASSERQLEKLFF
NA	TRBV6-1	NA	TRBJ1-1	TGTGCCAGCAGCCGATTGGGGGTAGCTTTCTTT	CASSRLGVAFF
NA	TRBV15	NA	TRBJ1-2	TGTGCCACCAGCAGAGAGGGCGTCTATGGCTACACCTTC	CATSREGVYGYTF
NA	TRBV27	NA	TRBJ2-3	TGTGCCAGCAGTTACCTAGGGGGAGGGGGCACAGATACGCAGTATTTT	CASSYLGGGGTDTQYF
NA	TRBV7-3	TRBD1	TRBJ2-1	TGTGCCAGCAGCTCCCGACAGGGGATAAACTACAATGAGCAGTTCTTC	CASSSRQGINYNEQFF
NA	TRBV7-2	TRBD2	TRBJ2-5	TGTGCCAGCACCCTAGGACAGCGGGGGCTCCAGGAGACCCAGTACTTC	CASTLGQRGLQETQYF